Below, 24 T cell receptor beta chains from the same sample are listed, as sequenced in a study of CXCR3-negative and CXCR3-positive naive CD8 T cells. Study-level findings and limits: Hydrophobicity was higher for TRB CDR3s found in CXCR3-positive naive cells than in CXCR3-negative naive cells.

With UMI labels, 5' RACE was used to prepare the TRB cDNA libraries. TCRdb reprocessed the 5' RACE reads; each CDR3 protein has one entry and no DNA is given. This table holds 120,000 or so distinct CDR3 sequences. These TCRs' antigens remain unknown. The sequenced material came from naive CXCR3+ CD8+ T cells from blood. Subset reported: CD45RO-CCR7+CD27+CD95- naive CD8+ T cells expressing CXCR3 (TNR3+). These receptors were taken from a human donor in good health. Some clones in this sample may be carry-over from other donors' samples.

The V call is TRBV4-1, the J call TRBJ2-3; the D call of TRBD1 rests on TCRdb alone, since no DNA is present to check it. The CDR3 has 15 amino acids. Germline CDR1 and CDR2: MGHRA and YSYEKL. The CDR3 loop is CASSQEGRGADTQYF.

The CDR3 region is CASSQGTATNYGYTF. This chain joins TRBV7-3 and TRBJ1-2; the D call of TRBD1 rests on TCRdb alone, since no DNA is present to check it. The CDR3 sequence is 15 residues long. CDR1 and CDR2 (germline): SGHTA, FQGTGA.

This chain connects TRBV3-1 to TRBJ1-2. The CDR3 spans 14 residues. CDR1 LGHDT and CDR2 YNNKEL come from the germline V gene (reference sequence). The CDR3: CASSPRQLYYGYTF.

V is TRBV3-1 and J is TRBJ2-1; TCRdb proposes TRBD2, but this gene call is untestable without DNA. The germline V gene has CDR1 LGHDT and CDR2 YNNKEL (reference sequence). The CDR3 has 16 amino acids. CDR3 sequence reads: CASSQPGLAGSTEQFF.

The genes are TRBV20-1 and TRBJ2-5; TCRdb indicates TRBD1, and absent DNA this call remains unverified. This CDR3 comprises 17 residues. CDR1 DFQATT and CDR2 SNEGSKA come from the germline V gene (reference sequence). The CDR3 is CSARDLWGAPSQETQYF.

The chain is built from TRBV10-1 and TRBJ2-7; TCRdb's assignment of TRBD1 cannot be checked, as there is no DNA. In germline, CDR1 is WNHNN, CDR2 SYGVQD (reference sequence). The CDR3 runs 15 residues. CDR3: CASSEGQGLRGEQYF.

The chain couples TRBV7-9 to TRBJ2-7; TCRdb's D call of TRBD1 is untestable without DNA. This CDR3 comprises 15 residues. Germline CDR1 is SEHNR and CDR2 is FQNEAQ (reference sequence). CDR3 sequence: CASSQEGGAIYEQYF.

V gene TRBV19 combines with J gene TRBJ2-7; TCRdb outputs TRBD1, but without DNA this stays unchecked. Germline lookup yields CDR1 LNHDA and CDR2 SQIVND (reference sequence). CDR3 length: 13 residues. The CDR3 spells CASEPTGSYEQYF.

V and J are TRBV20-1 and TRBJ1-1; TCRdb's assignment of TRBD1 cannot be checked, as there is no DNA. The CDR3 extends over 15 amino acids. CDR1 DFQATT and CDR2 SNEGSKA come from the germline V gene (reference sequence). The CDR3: CSARDLGGGNTEAFF.

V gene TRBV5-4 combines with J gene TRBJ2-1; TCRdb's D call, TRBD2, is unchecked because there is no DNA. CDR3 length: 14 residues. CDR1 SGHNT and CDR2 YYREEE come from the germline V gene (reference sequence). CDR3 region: CASRVTPPDNEQFF.

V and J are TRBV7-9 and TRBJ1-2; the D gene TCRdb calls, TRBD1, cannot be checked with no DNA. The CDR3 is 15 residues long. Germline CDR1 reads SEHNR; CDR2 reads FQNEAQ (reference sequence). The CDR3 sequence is CASSLIMDRGYGYTF. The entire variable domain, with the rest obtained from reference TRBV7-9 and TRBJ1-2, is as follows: DTGVSQNPRHKITKRGQNVTFRCDPISEHNRLYWYRQTLGQGPEFLTYFQNEAQLEKSRLLSDRFSAERPKGSFSTLEIQRTEQGDSAMYLCASSLIMDRGYGYTFGSGTRLTVV.

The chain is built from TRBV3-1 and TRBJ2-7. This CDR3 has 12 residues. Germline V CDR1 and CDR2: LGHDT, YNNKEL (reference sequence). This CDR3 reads CASSQEMDEQYF.

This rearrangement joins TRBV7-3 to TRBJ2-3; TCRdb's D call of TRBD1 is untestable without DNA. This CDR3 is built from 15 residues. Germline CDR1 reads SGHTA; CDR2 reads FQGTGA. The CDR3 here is CASSASGASTDTQYF.

CDR3: CASSIFGGRAGGELFF. The chain combines TRBV19 with TRBJ2-2; TCRdb's assignment of TRBD2 cannot be checked, as there is no DNA. The germline V gene encodes CDR1 LNHDA and CDR2 SQIVND (reference sequence). The CDR3 has 16 residues.

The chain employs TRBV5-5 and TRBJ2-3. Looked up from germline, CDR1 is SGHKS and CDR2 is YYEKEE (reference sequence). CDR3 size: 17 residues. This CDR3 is CASSKWSGGLDTDTQYF. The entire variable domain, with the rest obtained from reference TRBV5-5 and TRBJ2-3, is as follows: DAGVTQSPTHLIKTRGQQVTLRCSPISGHKSVSWYQQVLGQGPQFIFQYYEKEERGRGNFPDRFSARQFPNYSSELNVNALLLGDSALYLCASSKWSGGLDTDTQYFGPGTRLTVL.

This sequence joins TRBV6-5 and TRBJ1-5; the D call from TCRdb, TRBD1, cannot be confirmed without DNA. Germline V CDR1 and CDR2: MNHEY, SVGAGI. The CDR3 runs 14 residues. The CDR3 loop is CASSMYRGNQPQHF.

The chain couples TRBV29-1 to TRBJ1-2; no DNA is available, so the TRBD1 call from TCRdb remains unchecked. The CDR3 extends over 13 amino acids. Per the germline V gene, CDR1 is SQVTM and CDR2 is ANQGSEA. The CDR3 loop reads CSVEGQSNYGYTF.

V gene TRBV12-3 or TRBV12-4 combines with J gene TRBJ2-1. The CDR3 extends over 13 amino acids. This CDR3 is CASSVGLHNEQFF.

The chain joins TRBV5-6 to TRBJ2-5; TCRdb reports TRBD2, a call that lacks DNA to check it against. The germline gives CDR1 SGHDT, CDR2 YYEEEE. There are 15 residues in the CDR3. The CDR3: CASSPPSGGVETQYF.

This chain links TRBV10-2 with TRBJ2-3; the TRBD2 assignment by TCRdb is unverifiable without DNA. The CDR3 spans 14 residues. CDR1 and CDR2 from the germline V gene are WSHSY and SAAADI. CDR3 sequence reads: CASSEVEGEDTQYF.

This CDR3 reads CASSATGTGGYTF. The chain is built from TRBV13 and TRBJ1-2; absent DNA, TCRdb's TRBD1 call cannot be checked. Germline V gives CDR1 PRHDT, CDR2 FYEKMQ (reference sequence). CDR3 size: 13 residues.

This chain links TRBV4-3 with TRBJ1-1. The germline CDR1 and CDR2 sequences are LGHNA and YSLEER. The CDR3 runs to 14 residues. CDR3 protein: CASSQNLEGVRAFF.

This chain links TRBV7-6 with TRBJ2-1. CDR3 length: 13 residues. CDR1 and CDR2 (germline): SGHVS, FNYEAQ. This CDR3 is CASSFELGNEQFF.

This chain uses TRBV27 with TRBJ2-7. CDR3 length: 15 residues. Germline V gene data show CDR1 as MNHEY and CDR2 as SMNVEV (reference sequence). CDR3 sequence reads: CASSGSTGGSYEQYF.